Listed below are T cell receptor beta chains from one sample, sequenced in a study of cytomegalovirus exposure and HLA in healthy donors. Repertoires were generated with immunoSEQ multiplex PCR, while TCRdb's copy carries only in-frame clones and drops some. The sample yields under 200,000 clones, 82% seen once. The sample consisted of PBMCs. The source of these receptors is a woman under 30 in good health and CMV-seronegative. The CDR3 runs from the conserved cysteine through the conserved F or W. A D gene is named only where the DNA matches it firmly. Clone sizes are given selectively: once, few, many, or a class where the clone is expanded.

V,size,J,D,DNA,CDR3
TRBV19,-,TRBJ1-1,-,TGTGCCAGTAGTATATGGGGCAGAATGAACACTGAAGCTTTCTTT,CASSIWGRMNTEAFF
TRBV2,-,TRBJ2-2,TRBD2,TGTGCCAGCAGTGATGGCGGGACTACTGTGTCCGGGGAGCTGTTTTTT,CASSDGGTTVSGELFF
TRBV10-2,-,TRBJ1-6,-,TGCGCCAGCAGTCCGAACAGGGATAATTCACCCCTCCACTTT,CASSPNRDNSPLHF
TRBV19,-,TRBJ1-1,-,TGTGCCAGTAGTATAGATCTATACCAGGGAAATCCGAAGAACACTGAAGCTTTCTTT,CASSIDLYQGNPKNTEAFF
TRBV15,-,TRBJ2-2,-,TGTGCCACCAGCAGATGGACAGCGAACACCGGGGAGCTGTTTTTT,CATSRWTANTGELFF
TRBV20-1,-,TRBJ2-7,TRBD1,TGCAGTGCTAGGTACAGGGGCGAGCAGTACTTC,CSARYRGEQYF
TRBV6-5,-,TRBJ2-5,TRBD1,TGTGCCAGCAGTTACGACGGACAGGGGGCCCAAGAGACCCAGTACTTC,CASSYDGQGAQETQYF
TRBV5-6,-,TRBJ1-2,TRBD1,TGTGCCAGCAGCTTGACAGGGGCGGGCGGCTACACCTTC,CASSLTGAGGYTF
TRBV19,-,TRBJ1-5,TRBD1,TGTGCCAGTAGTAGTCCCGGGACAGTCAGCAATCAGCCCCAGCATTTT,CASSSPGTVSNQPQHF
TRBV27,-,TRBJ2-2,-,TGTGCCAGCAGTTTACTTGCAGGATACACCGGGGAGCTGTTTTTT,CASSLLAGYTGELFF
TRBV7-8,once,TRBJ2-7,-,TGTGCCAGCAGCGCCGGTCACTCCTACGAGCAGTACTTC,CASSAGHSYEQYF
TRBV5-1,-,TRBJ2-1,-,TGCGCCAGCAGCTACGAGAATGAGCAGTTCTTC,CASSYENEQFF
TRBV7-2,-,TRBJ2-3,TRBD1,TGTGCCAGCAGACAGGGGGCGGGAGATACGCAGTATTTT,CASRQGAGDTQYF
TRBV19,few,TRBJ1-2,TRBD1,TGTGCCAGTACCCACGACAGGGTATCAGGAGGCTACACCTTC,CASTHDRVSGGYTF
TRBV5-1,-,TRBJ2-7,TRBD1,TGCGCCAGCAGCTATACCCAGGACAGGTGGGATGACGAGCAGTACTTC,CASSYTQDRWDDEQYF
TRBV10-3,-,TRBJ1-4,TRBD1,TGTGCCATCAGGCAGACAGGGACTAATGAAAAACTGTTTTTT,CAIRQTGTNEKLFF
TRBV5-6,-,TRBJ2-7,TRBD2,TGTGCCAGCAGGTTGGGACTAGCGGCTTACGACGAGCAGTACTTC,CASRLGLAAYDEQYF
TRBV25-1,-,TRBJ1-1,TRBD1,TGTGCCAGCGAACATGGACAGGGAGCTTTCTTT,CASEHGQGAFF
TRBV19,few,TRBJ1-6,TRBD1,TGTGCCAGTAGTTACCGGGACAGGGCCCTTCACTTT,CASSYRDRALHF
TRBV7-9,few,TRBJ2-7,-,TGTGCCAGCAGCACCAGGGGCCACGAGCAGTACTTC,CASSTRGHEQYF
TRBV7-2,-,TRBJ2-3,TRBD1,TGTGCCAGCAGCTTTCAGGGGGAAGTGATCACAGATACGCAGTATTTT,CASSFQGEVITDTQYF
TRBV4-1,few,TRBJ1-1,-,TGCGCCAGCAGCCAAGACAGGATGAACACTGAAGCTTTCTTT,CASSQDRMNTEAFF
TRBV13,-,TRBJ1-5,-,TGTGCCAGCAGCTTACAGGGTAAGAGCAATCAGCCCCAGCATTTT,CASSLQGKSNQPQHF
TRBV5-1,once,TRBJ2-6,-,TGCGCCAGCAGTCAATCGTTACAGGCGATCTCTGGGGCCAACGTCCTGACTTTC,CASSQSLQAISGANVLTF
TRBV7-9,-,TRBJ1-1,-,TGTGCCAGCAGCTTAGATTTGGCGGGGGCTGAAGCTTTCTTT,CASSLDLAGAEAFF
TRBV6-5,-,TRBJ1-5,TRBD1,TGTGCCAGCAGCCCAGACAGGGGCCGTAATCAGCCCCAGCATTTT,CASSPDRGRNQPQHF
TRBV21-1,-,TRBJ1-1,-,TGTGCCAGCAGTCGCGAGGGTGGGTTGTTTGACGGCTCGAACACTGAAGCTTTCTTT,CASSREGGLFDGSNTEAFF
TRBV28,-,TRBJ2-2,TRBD2,TGTGCCAGCAGTTTAATCGGGAGGGGAACTTCCGGGGAGCTGTTTTTT,CASSLIGRGTSGELFF
TRBV21-1,-,TRBJ2-3,-,TGTGCCAGCAGCAAAAGAAAGCGGGGAGACACAGATACGCAGTATTTT,CASSKRKRGDTDTQYF
TRBV7-8,-,TRBJ2-7,-,TGTGCCAGCAGCCCCCCGGGGACTGGGGCGGAGTACTTC,CASSPPGTGAEYF
TRBV27,-,TRBJ1-5,TRBD1,TGTGCCAGCAGTTCGGGACAGGGTATTCAGCCCCAGCATTTT,CASSSGQGIQPQHF
TRBV6-1,-,TRBJ2-7,-,TGTGCCAGCAGTGAGGGCGCCTACGAGCAGTACTTC,CASSEGAYEQYF
TRBV5-4,-,TRBJ2-6,TRBD1,TGTGCCAGCAGCTTGGAGGGGACAGTCCAAAGGGGCTCTGGGGCCAACGTCCTGACTTTC,CASSLEGTVQRGSGANVLTF
TRBV29-1,-,TRBJ2-7,-,TGCAGCGTTGTGGGGGCTGGCGGATACGAGCAGTACTTC,CSVVGAGGYEQYF
TRBV5-5,-,TRBJ1-3,-,TGTGCCAGCAGCCAGGGGACTGGAAACACCATATATTTT,CASSQGTGNTIYF